A single sample gave rise to the 11 T cell receptor beta chains below, sequenced in a study of cytomegalovirus exposure and HLA in healthy donors. The primer mix had 60 Vbeta and 13 Jbeta primers. The method was immunoSEQ multiplex PCR; TCRdb's version includes in-frame clones alone and lacks a portion of them. Of 140,000 to 150,000 clones in the sample, more than 60% were seen once. Sequenced input: PBMCs. These receptors originate from a male donor in good health and CMV-seronegative.

This clone was seen a handful of times. The rearrangement links TRBV5-1 to TRBJ1-4; 8 bases are a match to TRBD1. CDR1 and CDR2 from the germline V gene are SGHRS and YFSETQ. The CDR3 is made up of 15 amino acids. V trimming: 7 bases; J trimming: 0 bases; junction bases outside the gene matches: 5. The CDR3 nucleotides are TGCGCCAGCCGGGACAGGTATACAACTAATGAAAAACTGTTTTTT. This translates into CASRDRYTTNEKLFF. Full variable domain (remainder filled in from reference TRBV5-1 and TRBJ1-4): KAGVTQTPRYLIKTRGQQVTLSCSPISGHRSVSWYQQTPGQGLQFLFEYFSETQRNKGNFPGRFSGRQFSNSRSEMNVSTLELGDSALYLCASRDRYTTNEKLFFGSGTQLSVL.

This clone was found a few times. The chain uses TRBV7-8 and TRBJ1-2, with D possibly TRBD1 on 6 matching bases. Germline V gene data show CDR1 as SGHVS and CDR2 as FQNEAQ. There are 13 residues in the CDR3. Trimming stripped 5 bases from V and 2 bases from J, with 9 bases between. The CDR3 protein is CASSPDRNYGYTF. Written as DNA, the CDR3 is TGTGCCAGCAGCCCGGACAGAAACTATGGCTACACCTTC.

The V and J genes are TRBV4-1 and TRBJ1-5; 7 bases agree with TRBD1. V dropped 6 bases and J dropped 2; count of bases not matched to a gene: 10. The CDR3 has 16 amino acids. Germline V gives CDR1 MGHRA, CDR2 YSYEKL. Here the CDR3 reads CASRETGLLGNQPQHF. The DNA of the CDR3 is TGCGCCAGCAGAGAGACAGGGCTTTTGGGCAATCAGCCCCAGCATTTT.

V usage is TRBV13 and J usage is TRBJ1-4; possibly TRBD1 for D (5 bases). Trimming cost V 8 bases and J 8 bases, with 15 bases left between them. The CDR3 loop spans 13 amino acids. CDR1 is PRHDT, CDR2 FYEKMQ, per germline (reference sequence). CDR3 bases: TGTGCCAGCTCGACAGCTATATGGGAAAAACTGTTTTTT. This sequence encodes CASSTAIWEKLFF.

The V and J genes are TRBV4-1 and TRBJ2-5; perhaps TRBD2 as D (6 bases). TRBJ2-7 matches the DNA end more closely, so the J call is doubtful. The germline CDR1 and CDR2 sequences are MGHRA and YSYEKL. The CDR3 sequence is 17 residues long. In DNA form, the CDR3 reads TGCGCCAGCAGCCAAGTACCCTACGGGGGAAACTCCTACGAGCAGTACTTC. Residues: CASSQVPYGGNSYEQYF.

The rearrangement links TRBV5-1 to TRBJ1-4, with 9 bases fitting TRBD1. CDR3 length: 14 amino acids. V lost 3 bases, J lost 8 bases, and 5 bases stayed unmatched. CDR1 is SGHRS, CDR2 YFSETQ, per germline. CDR3 residues: CASSWGQGSEKLFF. CDR3 nucleotides: TGCGCCAGCAGCTGGGGACAGGGAAGCGAAAAACTGTTTTTT.

CDR3: CASSLNRAAYEQYF. CDR3 nucleotide sequence: TGTGCCAGCAGTTTAAACAGGGCGGCCTACGAGCAGTACTTC. The chain employs TRBV6-5 and TRBJ2-7; the D gene is possibly TRBD1 (6 bases). This CDR3 comprises 14 residues. V gave up 4 bases and J gave up 2 bases, with 12 bases separating them. Per germline, CDR1 MNHEY and CDR2 SVGAGI.

The rearrangement uses TRBV29-1 and TRBJ2-3; 8 bases line up with TRBD2. Per the germline V gene, CDR1 is SQVTM and CDR2 is ANQGSEA. V lost 6 bases, J lost 3 bases, and 5 bases stayed unmatched. The CDR3 length is 13 residues. The CDR3 sequence is CSVVGGATDTQYF. The CDR3 coding sequence is TGCAGCGTGGTCGGGGGGGCGACAGATACGCAGTATTTT.

This chain connects TRBV2 to TRBJ1-2; TRBD1 agrees at 7 bases. V lost 5 bases and J lost 2; bases outside the gene matches: 5. The CDR3 sequence is 14 residues long. Germline V CDR1 and CDR2: SNHLY, FYNNEI. CDR3 residues: CASSRDSSNYGYTF. CDR3 DNA: TGTGCCAGCAGTCGGGACAGCTCGAACTATGGCTACACCTTC.

The chain couples TRBV4-3 to TRBJ2-5; perhaps TRBD2 as D (7 bases). The CDR3 covers 15 residues. Trimming removed 3 bases at V and 5 bases at J, with 16 bases between. CDR1 and CDR2 (germline): LGHNA, YSLEER. This CDR3 is CASSQRGGVRETQYF. The CDR3 DNA reads as TGCGCCAGCAGCCAGAGAGGGGGGGTAAGGGAGACCCAGTACTTC.

This chain joins TRBV20-1 and TRBJ2-7; D is unclear. The ends were cut back, 3 bases at V and 7 bases at J, with 10 bases in the middle. The CDR3 totals 11 residues. In germline, CDR1 is DFQATT, CDR2 SNEGSKA (reference sequence). CDR3 protein: CSASLFREQYF. The CDR3 DNA is TGCAGTGCTAGTTTATTCCGGGAGCAGTACTTC.